Shown below are 29 T cell receptor beta chains from a single sample sequenced in a study of cytomegalovirus exposure and HLA in healthy donors. PCR used 60 Vbeta primers and 13 Jbeta primers. Assay used: immunoSEQ multiplex PCR; TCRdb lists only in-frame clones, some missing. The sample gives approximately 200,000 clones, almost 80% of which show up once; roughly 1.9% is in the top ten. The specimen was PBMCs. The origin of the receptors is a young man in good health and CMV-seronegative.

This clone was observed a handful of times. J is TRBJ1-2 and V is TRBV7-2, with D possibly TRBD1 on 5 matching bases. Looked up from germline, CDR1 is SGHTA and CDR2 is FQGNSA. This CDR3 has 15 amino acids. The V and J ends lost 0 bases and 6 bases respectively, with 14 bases between them. In nucleotides, the CDR3 is TGTGCCAGCAGCTTAGCAGGAGGGGACCGTAATGGCTACACCTTC. This sequence encodes CASSLAGGDRNGYTF.

The chain has TRBV6-6 and TRBJ1-1; 7 positions match TRBD1. Germline V gives CDR1 MNHNY, CDR2 SVGAGI (reference sequence). The CDR3 spans 15 residues. J was trimmed by 0 bases and V by 2 bases; bases with no gene match: 3. The CDR3 region is CASSYPGQLNTEAFF. The CDR3 nucleotides read TGTGCCAGCAGTTACCCGGGACAGTTGAACACTGAAGCTTTCTTT.

V gene TRBV10-3 combines with J gene TRBJ1-1; 8 bases match TRBD1. V lost 6 bases, J lost 3 bases, and 3 bases stayed unmatched. Germline V lookup: CDR1 ENHRY, CDR2 SYGVKD. The CDR3 spans 13 residues. CDR3 sequence reads: CAIRGQEDTEAFF. The CDR3 coding sequence is TGTGCCATCAGGGGACAGGAGGACACTGAAGCTTTCTTT.

This sequence joins TRBV5-1 and TRBJ1-1; a weak D match, TRBD1 (5 bases). Germline V gene sequence: CDR1 SGHRS, CDR2 YFSETQ. The CDR3 is 15 amino acids. V was shortened by 4 bases and J by 7 bases, with 20 bases between the two germline ends. The CDR3 reads CASSPGLGSGGEAFF. CDR3 DNA sequence: TGCGCCAGCAGCCCGGGGCTCGGGAGCGGCGGTGAAGCTTTCTTT.

The chain uses TRBV7-8 and TRBJ2-7; 9 bases are a match to TRBD2. V was pared by 5 bases and J by 7 bases, with 9 bases of the junction left unmatched. The CDR3 extends over 14 amino acids. Looked up from germline, CDR1 is SGHVS and CDR2 is FQNEAQ. The CDR3 sequence: CASSPSSGALEQYF. CDR3 nucleotide sequence: TGTGCCAGCAGCCCCTCTAGCGGGGCTCTTGAGCAGTACTTC.

V gene TRBV6-1 combines with J gene TRBJ1-6, with a weak D call TRBD1 (6 bases). The germline CDR1 and CDR2 sequences are MNHNS and SASEGT. The CDR3 has 14 amino acids. Trimming stripped 6 bases from V and 11 bases from J, with 17 bases between. The CDR3 DNA reads as TGTGCCAGCAGAGGGTTAACAGGGATTGCACCCCTCCACTTT. Amino acids: CASRGLTGIAPLHF.

The chain has TRBV9 and TRBJ2-6; D is possibly TRBD1 (6 bases). The V gene lost 3 bases and the J gene lost 0 bases, with 10 bases spanning the gap. The CDR3 consists of 16 residues. In germline, CDR1 is SGDLS, CDR2 YYNGEE. The CDR3 coding sequence is TGTGCCAGCAGCGGGATACAGGGCTCTGGGGCCAACGTCCTGACTTTC. Protein: CASSGIQGSGANVLTF.

The chain carries TRBV18 and TRBJ2-5; a possible D gene is TRBD2 (5 bases). CDR3 size: 15 residues. Germline assignment: CDR1 KGHSH and CDR2 LQKENI. Trimming left V 5 bases short and J 1 base short, with 14 bases between. CDR3 sequence: CASSDPERAQETQYF. The CDR3 bases are TGTGCCAGCTCAGATCCGGAGAGGGCCCAAGAGACCCAGTACTTC.

V is TRBV12-5 and J is TRBJ1-5, with TRBD1 matching over 7 bases. Trimming cost V 6 bases and J 7 bases; bases outside gene matches: 6. Germline CDR1 reads LGHNT; CDR2 reads FRNRAP. This CDR3 spans 13 amino acids. CDR3 sequence (DNA): TGTGCTAGTGGGCTCGACAGGGCCCAGCCCCAGCATTTT. This translates into CASGLDRAQPQHF.

This sequence joins TRBV9 and TRBJ2-5, with TRBD2 matching 9 bases. The CDR3 sequence is 16 residues long. Losses at the gene ends were 0 bases for V and 3 bases for J; bases not matched to a gene: 6. Germline values: CDR1 SGDLS, CDR2 YYNGEE. The CDR3 coding sequence is TGTGCCAGCAGCGTAGCTGGGCGGGGGGGAGAAGAGACCCAGTACTTC. Translated, it gives CASSVAGRGGEETQYF.

The V and J genes are TRBV18 and TRBJ2-3; TRBD2 agrees at 12 bases. Unmatched junction bases numbered 2, after V lost 2 bases and J lost 2 bases. Germline CDR1 and CDR2: KGHSH and LQKENI. The CDR3 is made up of 16 amino acids. CDR3 protein: CASSPRTSGNTDTQYF. Written as DNA, the CDR3 is TGTGCCAGCTCACCAAGGACTAGCGGGAACACAGATACGCAGTATTTT.

The gene calls are TRBV9 and TRBJ2-7; TRBD1 agrees at 8 bases. The CDR3 consists of 16 residues. Per the germline V gene, CDR1 is SGDLS and CDR2 is YYNGEE. Trimming took 2 bases from V and 4 from J; bases not matched to a gene: 11. The CDR3 DNA reads as TGTGCCAGCAGCGTCGCACCGGGACAGGCCCTATACGAGCAGTACTTC. It is translated as CASSVAPGQALYEQYF.

This clone was seen a handful of times. V and J are TRBV5-1 and TRBJ1-2, with TRBD1 identical over 8 bases. The CDR3 extends over 14 amino acids. Germline V gene sequence: CDR1 SGHRS, CDR2 YFSETQ. V trimming: 4 bases; J trimming: 10 bases; junction bases outside the gene matches: 12. CDR3 region: CASSQGQGRGHYTF. The CDR3 DNA reads TGCGCCAGCAGCCAAGGACAGGGAAGAGGTCACTACACCTTC.

In DNA form, the CDR3 reads TGCGCCAGCAGCCAAAGCCTCTCCCCGGGACTAGCGGACGAGCAGTACTTC. This codes for CASSQSLSPGLADEQYF. The J gene is TRBJ2-7, the V gene TRBV4-3; 11 bases map to TRBD2. The trim removed 2 bases at V and 5 bases at J, leaving 11 bases unmatched. The CDR3 length is 17 residues. Germline CDR1 reads LGHNA; CDR2 reads YSLEER.

This chain uses TRBV28 with TRBJ2-1; the D gene is possibly TRBD2 (5 bases). This CDR3 contains 17 residues. Trimming removed 3 bases from V and 5 bases from J, with 20 bases in between. CDR1 and CDR2 from the germline V gene are MDHEN and SYDVKM. The CDR3 protein is CASSLRDRTDSNNEQFF. The CDR3 DNA is TGTGCCAGCAGTTTGAGGGATCGGACGGACTCGAACAATGAGCAGTTCTTC. Full variable domain (remainder filled in from reference TRBV28 and TRBJ2-1): DVKVTQSSRYLVKRTGEKVFLECVQDMDHENMFWYRQDPGLGLRLIYFSYDVKMKEKGDIPEGYSVSREKKERFSLILESASTNQTSMYLCASSLRDRTDSNNEQFFGPGTRLTVL.

This sequence joins TRBV6-5 and TRBJ1-2; no reliable D call. This CDR3 spans 13 amino acids. Trimming removed 5 bases from V and 8 bases from J, with 15 bases in between. Germline V lookup: CDR1 MNHEY, CDR2 SVGAGI. CDR3 region: CASSPLGVLGYTF. Here the CDR3 DNA reads TGTGCCAGCAGTCCCCTCGGGGTCTTGGGCTACACCTTC.

This sequence joins TRBV19 and TRBJ1-5; D ambiguous. Germline V lookup: CDR1 LNHDA, CDR2 SQIVND (reference sequence). This CDR3 spans 12 amino acids. V lost 1 base and J lost 6, with 4 bases in between. CDR3 protein: CASSIGVQPQHF. The CDR3 coding sequence is TGTGCCAGTAGTATAGGAGTTCAGCCCCAGCATTTT. The full variable domain, with the rest looked up from reference TRBV19 and TRBJ1-5, is DGGITQSPKYLFRKEGQNVTLSCEQNLNHDAMYWYRQDPGQGLRLIYYSQIVNDFQKGDIAEGYSVSREKKESFPLTVTSAQKNPTAFYLCASSIGVQPQHFGDGTRLSIL.

The chain combines TRBV30 with TRBJ1-5, with 7 bases identical to TRBD1. The V gene end was trimmed by 4 bases and the J gene end by 1 base; junction bases not matched to a gene: 4. CDR1 is GTSNPN, CDR2 SVGIG, per germline (reference sequence). This CDR3 region has 14 residues. The CDR3 loop is CAWKQQGSNQPQHF. Here the CDR3 DNA reads TGTGCCTGGAAACAACAGGGGAGCAATCAGCCCCAGCATTTT. The entire variable domain, with the rest obtained from reference TRBV30 and TRBJ1-5, is as follows: SQTIHQWPATLVQPVGSPLSLECTVEGTSNPNLYWYRQAAGRGLQLLFYSVGIGQISSEVPQNLSASRPQDRQFILSSKKLLLSDSGFYLCAWKQQGSNQPQHFGDGTRLSIL.

This chain links TRBV10-1 with TRBJ2-1, with 10 positions matching TRBD2. CDR1 and CDR2 (germline): WNHNN, SYGVQD (reference sequence). The CDR3 length is 16 residues. With V trimmed by 9 bases and J by 8 bases, 16 bases remained unmatched. For the CDR3, the DNA is TGCGCCAGTGCAAGCGGGAGGGCCCTAAATAGACATGAGCAGTTCTTC. It codes for CASASGRALNRHEQFF.

The chain links TRBV25-1 to TRBJ1-6, with D possibly being TRBD1 (5 bases). V dropped 10 bases and J dropped 5 bases, with 15 bases sitting between them. CDR3 size: 14 residues. Germline loops: CDR1 MGHDK, CDR2 SYGVNS. CDR3 nucleotide sequence: TGTGCCACCAGAGCGGCGGGGGATAATTCACCCCTCCACTTT. It codes for CATRAAGDNSPLHF.

The chain has TRBV7-9 and TRBJ1-1; 7 nucleotides match TRBD1. This CDR3 region has 13 residues. V shed 5 bases and J 7 bases; nucleotides not matched to a gene: 7. Germline assignment: CDR1 SEHNR and CDR2 FQNEAQ (reference sequence). CDR3 nucleotides: TGTGCCAGCAGCATCGGACAGGCGGATGAAGCTTTCTTT. Translation gives CASSIGQADEAFF.

V gene TRBV5-1 combines with J gene TRBJ2-7; D perhaps matches TRBD2 (5 bases). CDR1 and CDR2 from the germline V gene are SGHRS and YFSETQ. The germline V and J ends were trimmed by 2 bases and 6 bases, with 12 bases remaining between them. CDR3 length: 13 amino acids. CDR3 DNA: TGCGCCAGCAGCTTTGAGGGCGCGGGCGAGCAGTACTTC. Its translation: CASSFEGAGEQYF.

To note about this clone: Other DNA sequences in the same sample also yield this CDR3. V is TRBV2 and J is TRBJ2-3; 11 positions match TRBD2. Germline loops: CDR1 SNHLY, CDR2 FYNNEI. Trimming cost V 6 bases and J 1 base; bases outside gene matches: 3. This CDR3 is 15 amino acids long. The DNA for the CDR3 is TGTGCCAGCAGGGAACTAGCGGGGGGCACAGATACGCAGTATTTT. Translated: CASRELAGGTDTQYF. Full variable domain (rest looked up from reference TRBV2 and TRBJ2-3): EPEVTQTPSHQVTQMGQEVILRCVPISNHLYFYWYRQILGQKVEFLVSFYNNEISEKSEIFDDQFSVERPDGSNFTLKIRSTKLEDSAMYFCASRELAGGTDTQYFGPGTRLTVL.

In the case of this clone: The junction departs from germline at one end; a sequencing error may be responsible. The genes are TRBV7-9 and TRBJ1-2; no definite D call. Germline-derived CDR1 and CDR2 are SEHNR and FQNEAQ (reference sequence). The CDR3 extends over 15 amino acids. The DNA for the CDR3 is TGTTCCAGCAGCTTAGTGGCGGCGGCGGTTGGGGGCTACACCTTC. Residues: CSSSLVAAAVGGYTF.

This clone was seen a single time. The junction differs from germline at one of its ends, possibly a read error. DNA for the CDR3: TGTGCCAGCTCACTCCGGACAGCAGTTTCAAGCTCTGAGGCCAACGTCCTGACTTTC. Translated, it gives CASSLRTAVSSSEANVLTF. The chain carries TRBV18 and TRBJ2-6, with a tentative D call TRBD1 (6 bases). The CDR3 runs 19 residues. Germline values: CDR1 KGHSH, CDR2 LQKENI.

This clone appeared a single time. The chain carries TRBV27 and TRBJ2-7; D perhaps matches TRBD1 (6 bases). Trimming removed 2 bases from V and 0 bases from J, with 11 bases in between. Germline-derived CDR1 and CDR2 are MNHEY and SMNVEV (reference sequence). CDR3 size: 15 residues. In DNA form, the CDR3 reads TGTGCCAGCAGTTTAAGGGGCAGGGGCTCCTACGAGCAGTACTTC. Translated, it gives CASSLRGRGSYEQYF.

This rearrangement joins TRBV18 to TRBJ2-6; tentatively, D is TRBD2 (5 bases). The germline gives CDR1 KGHSH, CDR2 LQKENI. The CDR3 sequence is 19 residues long. Trimming pared 1 base from V and 0 bases from J, leaving 16 bases between. CDR3 sequence (DNA): TGTGCCAGCTCACCACTTCAGGAGGCCTTCCGCTCTGGGGCCAACGTCCTGACTTTC. Protein sequence: CASSPLQEAFRSGANVLTF.

DNA for the CDR3: TGTGCCAGCACGTGGAGCGGGGGGGCAACAGATACGCAGTATTTT. Translation gives CASTWSGGATDTQYF. The rearrangement joins TRBV6-5 to TRBJ2-3; 10 bases line up with TRBD2. CDR1 MNHEY and CDR2 SVGAGI come from the germline V gene. V gave up 7 bases and J gave up 3 bases; unmatched junction bases: 7. The CDR3 runs 15 residues.

The V and J genes are TRBV6-5 and TRBJ1-2; possible D gene TRBD1, 5 bases. Germline CDR1 reads MNHEY; CDR2 reads SVGAGI. This CDR3 is built from 16 residues. The V end lost 0 bases, the J end lost 4 bases, and 15 bases lay between the germline ends. The DNA for the CDR3 is TGTGCCAGCAGTTACTCAGGGCCAGGGACTACCTATGGCTACACCTTC. This sequence encodes CASSYSGPGTTYGYTF.